This T cell receptor beta chain was identified in a study of CD8 T cells in ankylosing spondylitis listed by TCRdb under 2017. General notes on the study: To find TCR variants linked to disease, the study profiled T cell receptor beta repertoires in ankylosing spondylitis patients and healthy donors. Peripheral blood was sampled, and synovial fluid was additionally collected from ankylosing spondylitis patients. The full study cohort comprised approximately 23 ankylosing spondylitis patients and 85 to 120 healthy donors.

The study at large found these results: Some motif variants were previously reported in synovial fluid and blood of reactive arthritis patients, suggesting common disease-initiation mechanisms. According to the report, matched synovial fluid samples from ankylosing spondylitis patients were significantly enriched for the disease-linked clones. Blood from ankylosing spondylitis patients appeared to be characterized by a TCR beta motif composed of eight highly homologous amino acid variants. A CD8+ phenotype was shown by the disease-linked clones, which were found at relatively low frequencies in peripheral blood.

Sequenced on an Illumina HiSeq 2500. TCR beta libraries were prepared by quantitative 5'-RACE with molecular barcodes. From the authors' description of their analysis: To identify disease-linked TCR variants, a new computational method was used, one built on a probabilistic model of VDJ rearrangement. Using fastp at Q25 and MiXCR, TCRdb reprocessed the public reads and kept productive beta chains. Entries are consolidated by CDR3 protein sequence, retaining the most common genes and DNA. These V and J calls are TCRdb output, not the study's own analysis. For this sample there are around 450,000 distinct CDR3 sequences; 25% to 30% appear just once. Under 0.9% of the sample rests with the top ten. This clonotype was detected a few times. It lacks a known antigen. The sample holds no much larger clone one base away, and base qualities are not on file. The CDR3 spans 16 residues, from the cysteine through the phenylalanine. The only DNA kept is the CDR3, 48 bases in frame from the first base. For CDR1 and CDR2, the germline V gene lists SGHTA and FQGNSA. V lost 1 base and J lost 4 bases, and the count of bases not matched to a germline gene is 5.

The TCR was taken from a male donor with ankylosing spondylitis. The sequence joins TRBV7-2 to TRBJ2-7; 12 junctional bases match TRBD2. The sequenced material came from blood, either unsorted or a sorted T cell fraction (not recorded which). In nucleotides, the sequence is TGTGCCAGCAGCTTAGGACTAGCGGGAGTTGGGTACGAGCAGTACTTC. Its protein reads: CASSLGLAGVGYEQYF.